This T cell receptor beta chain appears in the sequencing data of a study of human thymus T cells. Findings and caveats of the study: Usage of V and J genes appeared biased in thymic and blood repertoires.

TCRdb's copy holds only in-frame clones and misses some; the assay was immunoSEQ multiplex PCR. Here the sample spans tens of thousands of clones, about 95% being singletons. Of note for this clone: Its antigen is not identified.

The source of the thymus tissue was resections taken during corrective heart surgery. Finnish infants who were healthy and having corrective surgery for congenital heart defects made up the donors. Germline V CDR1 and CDR2: SGHNT, YYREEE (reference sequence). The CDR3 contains 14 residues. Trimming pared 0 bases from V and 6 bases from J, leaving 12 bases between. This TCR came from a girl in the first two years of life with a congenital heart defect but otherwise immunologically healthy. Sample: thymus tissue. This sequence joins TRBV5-4 and TRBJ1-1; a weak D match, TRBD1 (5 bases). The CDR3: CASSLERGAAEAFF. In DNA, the CDR3 is TGTGCCAGCAGCTTGGAGAGGGGCGCCGCTGAAGCTTTCTTT. The full variable domain, rest sourced from reference TRBV5-4 and TRBJ1-1, is ETGVTQSPTHLIKTRGQQVTLRCSSQSGHNTVSWYQQALGQGPQFIFQYYREEENGRGNFPPRFSGLQFPNYSSELNVNALELDDSALYLCASSLERGAAEAFFGQGTRLTVV.